The rows below give T cell receptor beta chains drawn from one sample of a study of a mutant IDH1 vaccine in newly diagnosed glioma. Profiling relied on immunoSEQ multiplex PCR, and the TCRdb table lists in-frame clones only, not all of them. The sample lists about 56,000 clones, over 70% occurring once. Their target antigens are unknown. This specimen consisted of PBMCs, obtained from a glioma patient whose treatment included an IDH1 peptide vaccine. The source of these receptors is a man between 50 and 59 years old with glioma. Each CDR3 is given with its conserved first and last residue. The D gene is left open where the match is weak. The size entry is marked missing in some rows and otherwise reads once, few, many or a size class.

size | D | J | V | CDR3 | DNA
- | - | TRBJ2-3 | TRBV5-1 | CASSLGGPRDTQYF | TGCGCCAGCAGCTTGGGGGGGCCAAGAGATACGCAGTATTTT
- | TRBD1 | TRBJ1-6 | TRBV19 | CASSIGTGAFSPLHF | TGTGCCAGTAGTATAGGGACAGGGGCTTTTTCACCCCTCCACTTT
- | - | TRBJ2-1 | TRBV4-3 | CASSQGTDNEQFF | TGCGCCAGCAGCCAAGGGACAGACAATGAGCAGTTCTTC
- | - | TRBJ1-2 | TRBV30 | CAWSVSVNYGYTF | TGTGCCTGGAGTGTATCAGTCAACTATGGCTACACCTTC
- | - | TRBJ1-2 | TRBV6-1 | CASSDGTNYGYTF | TGTGCCAGCAGTGATGGGACAAACTATGGCTACACCTTC
- | - | TRBJ1-2 | TRBV30 | CAHVNYGYTF | TGTGCCCACGTTAACTATGGCTACACCTTC
few | - | TRBJ1-2 | TRBV29-1 | CSVVDTNYGYTF | TGCAGCGTTGTGGACACTAACTATGGCTACACCTTC
- | - | TRBJ2-1 | TRBV5-4 | CASSLAMWGNEQFF | TGTGCCAGCAGCTTGGCAATGTGGGGTAATGAGCAGTTCTTC
- | - | TRBJ1-1 | TRBV6-1 | CASCPGGGLAEAFF | TGTGCCAGCTGCCCTGGGGGGGGGTTAGCTGAAGCTTTCTTT
- | - | TRBJ1-1 | TRBV14 | CASSQFPNTEAFF | TGTGCCAGCAGCCAGTTTCCCAACACTGAAGCTTTCTTT
- | - | TRBJ1-4 | TRBV5-1 | CASSLTATNEKLFF | TGCGCCAGCAGCTTGACAGCAACTAATGAAAAACTGTTTTTT
- | TRBD1 | TRBJ1-2 | TRBV2 | CASSLRTGSGYTF | TGTGCCAGCAGTCTCCGGACAGGTTCTGGCTACACCTTC
- | TRBD1 | TRBJ1-2 | TRBV7-6 | CASSQTGGGGYTF | TGTGCCAGCAGCCAGACAGGGGGCGGCGGCTACACCTTC
- | - | TRBJ2-1 | TRBV12-2 | CASRPRHNEQFF | TGTGCAAGTCGCCCCCGCCACAATGAGCAGTTCTTC
once | - | TRBJ2-2 | TRBV18 | CASSPRRGDTGELFF | TGTGCCAGCTCACCGCGCAGGGGCGACACCGGGGAGCTGTTTTTT
- | - | TRBJ1-6 | TRBV10-3 | CAIGAETYNSPLHF | TGTGCCATCGGGGCCGAGACCTATAATTCACCCCTCCACTTT
- | TRBD1 | TRBJ2-1 | TRBV5-1 | CASSHGQGNNEQFF | TGCGCCAGCAGCCACGGACAGGGCAACAATGAGCAGTTCTTC
- | TRBD1 | TRBJ1-2 | TRBV5-6 | CASSLITGVYGYTF | TGTGCCAGCAGCTTAATTACAGGGGTGTACGGCTACACCTTC
- | - | TRBJ2-7 | TRBV25-1 | CASSGLQGGLEQYF | TGTGCCAGCAGTGGGCTACAGGGTGGGCTCGAGCAGTACTTC
- | - | TRBJ2-3 | TRBV5-1 | CASSLEDTQYF | TGCGCCAGCAGCTTGGAAGATACGCAGTATTTT
once | TRBD2 | TRBJ2-7 | TRBV2 | CASSREAYEQYF | TGTGCCAGCAGCCGGGAGGCCTACGAGCAGTACTTC
- | TRBD2 | TRBJ2-3 | TRBV5-1 | CASSLNGGGGTDTQYF | TGCGCCAGCAGCTTGAACGGCGGGGGAGGCACAGATACGCAGTATTTT
- | TRBD2 | TRBJ2-3 | TRBV2 | CASGGVGDTQYF | TGTGCCAGTGGGGGGGTAGGAGATACGCAGTATTTT
- | - | TRBJ1-3 | TRBV6-5 | CASSYSSGSGNTIYF | TGTGCCAGCAGTTACTCTTCCGGCTCTGGAAACACCATATATTTT
- | - | TRBJ1-3 | TRBV7-9 | CASSLPQHFNTIYF | TGTGCCAGCAGCTTACCCCAGCACTTCAACACCATATATTTT
- | TRBD2 | TRBJ2-5 | TRBV9 | CASSGYLAAGQETQYF | TGTGCCAGCAGCGGTTACCTAGCGGCTGGGCAAGAGACCCAGTACTTC
- | TRBD1 | TRBJ2-7 | TRBV2 | CASSENRGFHEQYF | TGTGCCAGCAGTGAGAACAGGGGATTCCACGAGCAGTACTTC
- | - | TRBJ2-2 | TRBV19 | CASNPGTSNTGELFF | TGTGCCAGTAACCCTGGGACTTCGAACACCGGGGAGCTGTTTTTT
few | - | TRBJ2-3 | TRBV2 | CASSEGAGDTQYF | TGTGCCAGCAGTGAGGGGGCGGGGGATACGCAGTATTTT
- | TRBD1 | TRBJ1-2 | TRBV6-5 | CASRRAGGESRGYTF | TGTGCCAGCAGGCGTGCAGGGGGAGAATCGAGGGGCTACACCTTC